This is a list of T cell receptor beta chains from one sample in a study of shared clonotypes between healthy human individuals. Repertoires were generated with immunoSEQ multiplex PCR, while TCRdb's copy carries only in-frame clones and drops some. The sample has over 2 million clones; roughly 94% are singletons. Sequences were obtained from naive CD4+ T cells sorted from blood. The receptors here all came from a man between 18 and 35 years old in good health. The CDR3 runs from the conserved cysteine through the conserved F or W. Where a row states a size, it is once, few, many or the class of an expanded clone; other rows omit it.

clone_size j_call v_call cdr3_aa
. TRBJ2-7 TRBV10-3 CAISPGGSRLWEQYF
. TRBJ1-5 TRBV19 CASQGGLGQLYNQPQHF
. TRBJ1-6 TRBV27 CASSQSGFGNSPLHF
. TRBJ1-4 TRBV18 CASSPQGGAEEKLFF
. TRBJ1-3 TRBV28 CASSLTLGEDPGSIYF
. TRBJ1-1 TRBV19 CASSIGRKGTEAFF
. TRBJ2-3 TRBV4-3 CASRAKGGFADTQYF
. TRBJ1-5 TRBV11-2 CASSLGAGPNQPQHF
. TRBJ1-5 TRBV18 CASSPEGVAQPQHF
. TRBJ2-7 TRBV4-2 CASSHSLPGARDEQYF
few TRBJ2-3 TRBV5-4 CASSQAQGTLSDTQYF
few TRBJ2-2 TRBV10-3 CAISMNTGELFF
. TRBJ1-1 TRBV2 CASGQGTEAFF
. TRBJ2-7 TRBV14 CASSISGGRSYEQYF
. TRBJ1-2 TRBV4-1 CASSQGDRGLVGYTF
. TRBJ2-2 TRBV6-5 CASSRGFYTGELFF
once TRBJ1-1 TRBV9 CASSRLTGNMGNTEAFF
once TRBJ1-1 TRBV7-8 CASSSGTETEAFF
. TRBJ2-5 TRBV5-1 CASSLYSTQETQYF
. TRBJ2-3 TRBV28 CASGPAGWGTDTQYF
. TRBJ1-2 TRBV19 CASSIQGGDYGYTF
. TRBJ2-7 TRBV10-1 CASSESGREQYF
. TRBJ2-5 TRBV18 CASSFTLGIVETQYF
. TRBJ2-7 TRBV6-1 CASSSPRLPYEQYF
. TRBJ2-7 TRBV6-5 CASSHRTGYHEQYF
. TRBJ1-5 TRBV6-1 CASSEWAGGAQPQHF
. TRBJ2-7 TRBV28 CASSLLGQGASYEQYF
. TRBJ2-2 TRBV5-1 CASSLSSSGANTGELFF
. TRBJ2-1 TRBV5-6 CASTRATGQGIYNEQFF
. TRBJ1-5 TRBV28 CASSWGERQPQHF
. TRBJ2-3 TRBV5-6 CASSPGLAGPTDTQYF
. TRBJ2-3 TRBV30 CAWSSIVDTQYF
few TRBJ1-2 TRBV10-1 CASSESQGFGYTF
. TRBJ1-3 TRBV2 CASSEQNSGNTIYF
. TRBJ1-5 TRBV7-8 CASSLRETDLNQHF
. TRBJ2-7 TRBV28 CASSFHDRGSEQYF
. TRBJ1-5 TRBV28 CASSLEGGIGQPQHF
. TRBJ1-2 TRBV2 CASRTGPNYGYTF
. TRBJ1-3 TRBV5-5 CASSFSPSGNTIYF
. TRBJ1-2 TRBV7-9 CASSLDVGINYGYTF
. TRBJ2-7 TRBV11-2 CASRSLQGRYEQYF
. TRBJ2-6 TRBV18 CASSPGQAGANVLTF
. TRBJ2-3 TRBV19 CASSQSGETDTQYF
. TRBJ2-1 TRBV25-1 CASSDDRGSYNEQFF
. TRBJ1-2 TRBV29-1 CSVEARGGGWTYGYTF
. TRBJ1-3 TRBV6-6 CASSYVATKGNTIYF
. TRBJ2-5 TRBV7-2 CASSPDLLRETQYF
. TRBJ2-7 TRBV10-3 CAISKDPTKSYEQYF
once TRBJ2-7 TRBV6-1 CASLNGGGTYEQYF
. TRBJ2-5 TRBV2 CASSERTGIETQYF
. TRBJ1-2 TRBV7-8 CASSLLAGDPNYGYTF